This T cell receptor (beta chain) was found in a study of CDR3 diversity in severe acne. Germline V gene sequence: CDR1 ENHRY, CDR2 SYGVKD. With 4 bases clipped from V and 2 bases from J, the junction kept 3 bases outside the gene matches. The CDR3 length is 15 residues. TCRdb ran MiXCR on the PCR reads and lists one entry per CDR3 protein. The repertoire holds fewer than 90,000 distinct CDR3 sequences, with 45% to 55% as singletons. The sequence was collected from a male donor with severe acne vulgaris. Sequencing was carried out using blood. The rearrangement joins TRBV10-3 to TRBJ2-5; 11 bases map to TRBD1. The CDR3 loop is CAISGGQGDQETQYF. The CDR3 nucleotides read TGTGCCATCAGTGGGGGACAGGGGGATCAAGAGACCCAGTACTTC.